Listed below are T cell receptor beta chains from one sample, sequenced in a study of early T cells in non-severe SARS-CoV-2 infection. Each CDR3 protein gets one entry after TCRdb re-called the 5' RACE reads with MiXCR. The sample records 65,000 to 85,000 distinct CDR3 sequences, over 8% being singletons. The input for sequencing was whole blood, taken at baseline. The receptors here all came from an adult who was a healthcare worker with PCR-confirmed SARS-CoV-2 infection or an uninfected control (not recorded which). Both conserved end residues are part of each CDR3. Each record gives: D gene, clone size, J gene, V gene, CDR3 DNA, CDR3 protein. A D gene is named only where the DNA matches it firmly. Expanded clones get a size class; other rows say once, few or many, or leave the size out.

-,many,TRBJ2-1,TRBV3-1,TGTGCCAGCAGCCAAGAAACCTACAATGAGCAGTTCTTC,CASSQETYNEQFF
-,-,TRBJ2-7,TRBV28,TGTGCCAGCAGCTCCGGACAGACCTACGAGCAGTACTTC,CASSSGQTYEQYF
-,few,TRBJ2-3,TRBV19,TGTGCCAGTAGTATTGGAAGATCAGATACGCAGTATTTT,CASSIGRSDTQYF
TRBD1,many,TRBJ1-6,TRBV12-3/TRBV12-4,TGTGCCAGCAGGAGGGGGCAGGGCGGCCTCCCCCTCCACTTT,CASRRGQGGLPLHF
TRBD1,many,TRBJ2-5,TRBV2,TGTGCCACCGCTTCCCGGAGACAGGGGACCCGGGAGACCCAGTACTTC,CATASRRQGTRETQYF
-,few,TRBJ1-3,TRBV10-3,TGTGCCATCAGTGAGTCGGTGGAAAACACCATATATTTT,CAISESVENTIYF
TRBD1,few,TRBJ2-5,TRBV10-3,TGTGCCATCAGTGCTGGGACAGAAGAGACCCAGTACTTC,CAISAGTEETQYF
-,many,TRBJ1-3,TRBV5-6,TGTGCCAGCAGCCGGACAGATACTGGAAACACCATATATTTT,CASSRTDTGNTIYF
-,-,TRBJ2-2,TRBV6-5,TGTGCCAGCACCATCGGACTTACAGGGATCCCCGGGGAGCTGTTTTTT,CASTIGLTGIPGELFF
-,-,TRBJ2-7,TRBV5-4,TGTGCCAGCAGTTATGACAGGATGGCCATCGAGCAGTACTTC,CASSYDRMAIEQYF
TRBD2,few,TRBJ2-5,TRBV19,TGTGCCAGTAGTACCGGGACTAAACAAGAGACCCAGTACTTC,CASSTGTKQETQYF
TRBD1,few,TRBJ2-2,TRBV12-3/TRBV12-4,TGTGCCAGCACCCTGGAGCGGGACAGGGAAAACACCGGGGAGCTGTTTTTT,CASTLERDRENTGELFF
TRBD2,few,TRBJ2-1,TRBV12-3/TRBV12-4,TGTGCCAGCAGTTTAGCTTTGGGCGGGAGCTCCTACAATGAGCAGTTCTTC,CASSLALGGSSYNEQFF
-,-,TRBJ2-5,TRBV28,TGTGCCAGCAGCGGGACCCAGGGAGGGACCCAGTACTTC,CASSGTQGGTQYF
-,-,TRBJ2-5,TRBV11-1,TGTGCCAGCAGCTTAGCAAAGGGATCCGGCCAAGAGACCCAGTACTTC,CASSLAKGSGQETQYF
TRBD2,few,TRBJ2-3,TRBV6-1,TGTGCCAGCAGTGAACTAGCGGGAGGACCAGATACGCAGTATTTT,CASSELAGGPDTQYF
TRBD1,many,TRBJ2-7,TRBV28,TGTGCCAGCAGTACTCGACAGGGAAGAAAAGTACTCCACGAGCAGTACTTC,CASSTRQGRKVLHEQYF
-,-,TRBJ1-4,TRBV5-1,TGCGCCAGCAGCTTGGAATCCTTGGGGATGGGTGAAAAACTGTTTTTT,CASSLESLGMGEKLFF
-,few,TRBJ2-7,TRBV28,TGTGCCAGCAGTCCGCGGCCCTCTCAGGGAGTGGGTTACGAGCAGTACTTC,CASSPRPSQGVGYEQYF
-,-,TRBJ2-1,TRBV27,TGTGCCAGCAGTCAACCGGGACTTGGTGGGAAGAATGAGCAGTTCTTC,CASSQPGLGGKNEQFF
-,few,TRBJ2-5,TRBV5-8,TGTGCCAGCAGCTTGGGAGGTGGGGAAGAGACCCAGTACTTC,CASSLGGGEETQYF
-,many,TRBJ2-7,TRBV12-3/TRBV12-4,TGTGCCAGCAGTTCACCCTCCTACGAGCAGTACTTC,CASSSPSYEQYF
-,many,TRBJ2-3,TRBV7-2,TGTGCCAGCAGTATCCTCGCTGGGCCGGAACACAAGGGTACGCAGTATTTT,CASSILAGPEHKGTQYF
-,many,TRBJ1-1,TRBV7-9,TGTGCCAGCAGCCATGAGACAGGAGTATACACTGAAGCTTTCTTT,CASSHETGVYTEAFF
-,medium-sized,TRBJ2-3,TRBV27,TGTGCCAGCAGTTTTTCTTCGGGATTTGAGGCAGATACGCAGTATTTT,CASSFSSGFEADTQYF
-,few,TRBJ1-2,TRBV28,TGTGCCAGCAGTTTAAGGTTACAGGGAATTAACTATGGCTACACCTTC,CASSLRLQGINYGYTF
TRBD1,many,TRBJ2-4,TRBV12-3/TRBV12-4,TGTGCCAGCAGGTCACCGGGACAGGGAGGAAACATTCAGTACTTC,CASRSPGQGGNIQYF
-,many,TRBJ1-5,TRBV7-6,TGTGCCAGCAGCTTAGATCAGGGGAGCTATAGCAATCAGCCCCAGCATTTT,CASSLDQGSYSNQPQHF
TRBD1,few,TRBJ2-7,TRBV20-1,TGCAGTGCTAAGACAGGGACCCCCTACGAGCAGTACTTC,CSAKTGTPYEQYF
TRBD2,-,TRBJ2-1,TRBV11-2,TGTGCCAGCAGCTCCACTAGCGGGATGGGGGAGCAGTTCTTC,CASSSTSGMGEQFF
-,few,TRBJ2-2,TRBV7-2,TGTGCCAGCAGCCGAGGGACCACCGGGGAGCTGTTTTTT,CASSRGTTGELFF
-,few,TRBJ1-2,TRBV20-1,TGCAGTGCTGAACAGGGCCACAACTATGGCTACACCTTC,CSAEQGHNYGYTF
-,many,TRBJ1-2,TRBV7-9,TGTGCCAGCAGCGGGGGCCACTATGGCTACACCTTC,CASSGGHYGYTF
-,-,TRBJ2-5,TRBV3-1,TGTGCCAGCAGCCAAGATTGGGCCCTCCCTCACTTC,CASSQDWALPHF
-,few,TRBJ1-2,TRBV3-1,TGTGCCAGCAGCCAAAGCTCTATCGGCTACACCTTC,CASSQSSIGYTF
TRBD1,-,TRBJ2-7,TRBV28,TGTGCCAGCAGCTTAGGCGGGACAGGGGGCTTCTACGAGCAGTACTTC,CASSLGGTGGFYEQYF
TRBD1,-,TRBJ2-1,TRBV9,TGTGCCAGCAGCGCCAGCCAGATCGAATCCGGGACAGGACTCAATGAGCAGTTCTTC,CASSASQIESGTGLNEQFF
-,many,TRBJ2-5,TRBV28,TGTGCCAGCAGGAAAGACAGCCAAGAGACCCAGTACTTC,CASRKDSQETQYF
-,few,TRBJ2-1,TRBV20-1,TGCAGTGCTAGACGAAAACGCGCAGATTACAATGAGCAGTTCTTC,CSARRKRADYNEQFF
-,-,TRBJ2-1,TRBV28,TGTGCCAGCAGTTCGGGAGTTGCGTACAATGAGCAGTTCTTC,CASSSGVAYNEQFF
TRBD2,few,TRBJ2-1,TRBV12-5,TGTGCTAGTGGTTCCCGATCCTCGCTGACTAGCGGGAGGGTCGATGAGCAGTTCTTC,CASGSRSSLTSGRVDEQFF
TRBD1,many,TRBJ2-2,TRBV18,TGTGCCAGCTCACCACCCCGACAGGGGAAGTGGACCGGGGAGCTGTTTTTT,CASSPPRQGKWTGELFF
-,-,TRBJ2-2,TRBV3-1,TGTGCCAGCAGCCCCCTCACCGGGGAGCTGTTTTTT,CASSPLTGELFF
TRBD1,-,TRBJ1-1,TRBV20-1,TGCAGTGCTGGGGACAGGACTAGAAACACTGAAGCTTTCTTT,CSAGDRTRNTEAFF
TRBD1,few,TRBJ1-2,TRBV29-1,TGCAGCGTCCCCGGACAGGGAGGATATGGCTACACCTTC,CSVPGQGGYGYTF